These 10 T cell receptor beta chains were all obtained from the same sample, sequenced in a study of Ad26.COV2.S vaccination and SARS-CoV-2 variants. Profiling relied on immunoSEQ multiplex PCR, and the TCRdb table lists in-frame clones only, not all of them. The profile shows roughly 400,000 clones, around 89% of them singletons. Treatment specified: some 20 received Ad26.COV2.S at low or high dose, single or two shots; 5 received placebo; per-sample allocation not given. The samples date from day 63 after the first vaccine or placebo injection. The sample in question was peripheral blood, obtained in a trial of Ad26.COV2.S vaccine versus placebo. Receptor source: a person between 18 and 60 years old who received the Ad26.COV2.S COVID-19 vaccine or a placebo.

The V call is TRBV9, the J call TRBJ2-7; possible D gene TRBD2, 6 bases. The germline V gene has CDR1 SGDLS and CDR2 YYNGEE. CDR3 length equals 16 residues. The V gene lost 0 bases and the J gene lost 6 bases, with 19 bases spanning the gap. This CDR3 reads CASSVGAGLSPSEQYF. DNA for the CDR3: TGTGCCAGCAGCGTAGGTGCGGGGTTAAGTCCCAGCGAGCAGTACTTC. Combining the CDR3 with reference TRBV9 and TRBJ2-7 gives the whole variable domain DSGVTQTPKHLITATGQRVTLRCSPRSGDLSVYWYQQSLDQGLQFLIQYYNGEERAKGNILERFSAQQFPDLHSELNLSSLELGDSALYFCASSVGAGLSPSEQYFGPGTRLTVT.

The rearrangement joins TRBV9 to TRBJ2-1; 7 nucleotides line up with TRBD2. Germline CDR1 reads SGDLS; CDR2 reads YYNGEE. After removal of 1 base from V and 9 bases from J, the junction contained 4 bases not matched to a gene. CDR3 length: 13 residues. CDR3 DNA sequence: TGTGCCAGCAGCGTAAGGACTAGTGGTGAGCAGTTCTTC. It codes for CASSVRTSGEQFF.

This chain uses TRBV30 with TRBJ2-1; 11 nucleotides align to TRBD2. The ends lost 5 bases at V and 4 bases at J; junction bases unmatched: 10. Germline V CDR1 and CDR2: GTSNPN, SVGIG (reference sequence). The CDR3 totals 16 residues. DNA of the CDR3: TGTGCCTGGGCCCTCAAAACTAGCGGGGGATACAATGAGCAGTTCTTC. Its translation is CAWALKTSGGYNEQFF.

The CDR3 is CASSWTGDPLAQHF. The CDR3, as DNA: TGTGCCAGCAGCTGGACAGGGGACCCGCTGGCCCAGCATTTT. The rearrangement links TRBV5-6 to TRBJ1-5; 9 bases are a match to TRBD1. The germline V gene encodes CDR1 SGHDT and CDR2 YYEEEE. The CDR3 spans 14 residues. V lost 3 bases to trimming and J lost 11 bases; unmatched junction nucleotides: 9.

This chain uses TRBV29-1 with TRBJ1-1, with D unresolved. Trimming left V 4 bases short and J 6 bases short, with 9 bases between. The CDR3 spans 11 residues. CDR1 and CDR2 from the germline V gene are SQVTM and ANQGSEA. The CDR3 DNA reads TGCAGCGTTGCGGAGGGATCTGAAGCTTTCTTT. This encodes CSVAEGSEAFF.

This clone was observed a handful of times. This rearrangement joins TRBV27 to TRBJ1-4; TRBD1 aligns across 7 bases. The germline gives CDR1 MNHEY, CDR2 SMNVEV (reference sequence). V shed 8 bases and J 7 bases; nucleotides not matched to a gene: 4. This CDR3 has 12 residues. Written as DNA, the CDR3 is TGTGCCAGCCGAGGGGGCACTGAAAAACTGTTTTTT. It is translated as CASRGGTEKLFF.

The gene calls are TRBV5-6 and TRBJ2-7, with 11 bases identical to TRBD1. CDR3 length equals 15 residues. V lost 3 bases and J lost 4; bases outside the gene matches: 6. Germline lookup yields CDR1 SGHDT and CDR2 YYEEEE. The CDR3 nucleotides are TGTGCCAGCAGCTGGGACAGGGGGAAGTATTACGAGCAGTACTTC. It encodes CASSWDRGKYYEQYF.

This rearrangement joins TRBV5-1 to TRBJ2-7; 13 nucleotides agree with TRBD2. V lost 4 bases and J lost 4; bases outside the gene matches: 5. Germline CDR1 is SGHRS and CDR2 is YFSETQ. CDR3 length equals 15 residues. CDR3: CASSPGTSGIYEQYF. In DNA form, the CDR3 reads TGCGCCAGCAGCCCAGGGACTAGCGGGATTTACGAGCAGTACTTC.

The chain joins TRBV7-6 to TRBJ1-5; D may be TRBD1 (5 bases). Trimming took 1 base from V and 3 from J, leaving 10 bases between them. This CDR3 spans 15 amino acids. Germline V gene sequence: CDR1 SGHVS, CDR2 FNYEAQ. The CDR3 DNA follows: TGTGCCAGCAGCTTAGGGCAGGGCAACAATCAGCCCCAGCATTTT. As protein: CASSLGQGNNQPQHF.

This clone was recorded at least ten times. The chain carries TRBV5-1 and TRBJ1-5; a possible D gene is TRBD1 (5 bases). Between the trimmed V and J ends, which lost 5 bases and 4 bases, there was a span of 13 bases. This CDR3 contains 14 residues. Per germline, CDR1 SGHRS and CDR2 YFSETQ. CDR3 bases: TGCGCCAGCAGTCCCTGGGGGGAGAATCAGCCCCAGCATTTT. This gives the protein CASSPWGENQPQHF.